These 8 T cell receptor beta chains were sequenced from one sample in a study of beta chain features in type 1 diabetes. All of the isolated RNA was reverse transcribed, so expressed TCRB transcripts were sequenced. Clones were sequenced by immunoSEQ multiplex PCR, and TCRdb holds only the in-frame ones, with some missing. The sample carries about 350,000 clones, around a fifth recorded once. The sequencing sample was made of naive CD4+ T cells from blood. The receptors were sampled from a woman between 18 and 30 years old in good health.

This chain joins TRBV5-1 and TRBJ2-5, with D unclear. The CDR3 totals 14 residues. The V gene lost 0 bases and the J gene lost 5 bases, with 11 bases spanning the gap. The germline gives CDR1 SGHRS, CDR2 YFSETQ. The CDR3 coding sequence is TGCGCCAGCAGCTTGGCCTCTATCGGTGAGACCCAGTACTTC. It specifies CASSLASIGETQYF. Filled out from reference TRBV5-1 and TRBJ2-5, the complete variable domain reads KAGVTQTPRYLIKTRGQQVTLSCSPISGHRSVSWYQQTPGQGLQFLFEYFSETQRNKGNFPGRFSGRQFSNSRSEMNVSTLELGDSALYLCASSLASIGETQYFGPGTRLLVL.

Here the CDR3 DNA reads TGTGCCAGCAGCACTAGCGGGGGGGCTTATGAGCAGTTCTTC. It is translated as CASSTSGGAYEQFF. The rearrangement joins TRBV25-1 to TRBJ2-1; TRBD2 aligns across 13 bases. The V and J ends lost 6 bases and 8 bases, in that order; junction bases with no gene match: 4. The germline CDR1 and CDR2 sequences are MGHDK and SYGVNS. This CDR3 has 14 residues.

This clone has more than one count but fewer than ten. J is TRBJ2-5 and V is TRBV5-5; a possible D gene is TRBD1 (5 bases). Looked up from germline, CDR1 is SGHKS and CDR2 is YYEKEE (reference sequence). V was pared by 0 bases and J by 2 bases, with 14 bases between. The CDR3 contains 16 residues. The CDR3 loop is CASSLGTRLFQETQYF. DNA for the CDR3: TGTGCCAGCAGCTTGGGGACACGTCTTTTTCAAGAGACCCAGTACTTC.

This clone has a handful of counts. The chain links TRBV7-9 to TRBJ1-2; D not resolved. The germline CDR1 and CDR2 sequences are SEHNR and FQNEAQ (reference sequence). The V and J ends lost 7 bases and 0 bases respectively, with 12 bases between them. The CDR3 spans 14 residues. This CDR3 is CASTVDGTNYGYTF. DNA of the CDR3: TGTGCCAGCACCGTAGACGGGACTAACTATGGCTACACCTTC.

A word on this clone: The identical CDR3 is also encoded by other nucleotide sequences in the sample. The V and J genes are TRBV7-9 and TRBJ2-5; tentatively, D is TRBD2 (6 bases). The CDR3 spans 12 residues. Between the trimmed V and J ends, which lost 4 bases and 5 bases, there was a span of 8 bases. Germline CDR1 and CDR2: SEHNR and FQNEAQ (reference sequence). Here the CDR3 DNA reads TGTGCCAGCAGCTCCCGGGGGGAGACCCAGTACTTC. This translates into CASSSRGETQYF.

This clone was observed a handful of times. The V call is TRBV5-1, the J call TRBJ2-4; perhaps TRBD2 as D (6 bases). CDR1 and CDR2 from the germline V gene are SGHRS and YFSETQ. The length of the CDR3 is 13 residues. V lost 2 bases, J lost 7 bases, and 10 bases lay in between. CDR3: CASSFGTRNIQYF. CDR3 nucleotide sequence: TGCGCCAGCAGCTTCGGGACTCGGAACATTCAGTACTTC.

The rearrangement joins TRBV9 to TRBJ2-1, with TRBD2 matching 10 bases. V dropped 0 bases and J dropped 10; count of bases not matched to a gene: 1. CDR1 is SGDLS, CDR2 YYNGEE, per germline. The CDR3 is made up of 13 amino acids. This chain's CDR3 is CASSVGTSGEQFF. CDR3 in DNA: TGTGCCAGCAGCGTAGGGACTAGCGGAGAGCAGTTCTTC.

The J gene is TRBJ2-6, the V gene TRBV30; perhaps TRBD2 as D (5 bases). The length of the CDR3 is 12 residues. Germline V CDR1 and CDR2: GTSNPN, SVGIG (reference sequence). Trimming shortened V by 5 bases and J by 4 bases, and 6 bases separated the two germline ends. The CDR3 reads CAWGEGANVLTF. CDR3 coding DNA: TGTGCCTGGGGGGAGGGGGCCAACGTCCTGACTTTC.